This TCR beta chain is from a study of response to subunit inactivated influenza vaccine. This clonotype was recorded at least ten times. Its antigen is undetermined. TCRdb reprocessed the RT-PCR reads via MiXCR and lists one record per CDR3 protein. The repertoire holds 450,000 to 600,000 distinct CDR3 sequences, with approximately 15% as singletons. Study-level findings and limits: The authors offered the suggestion that each seasonal influenza vaccination recruits few new T cells.

Germline V CDR1 and CDR2: SGHRS, YFSETQ. The CDR3 loop spans 16 amino acids. Trimming left V 6 bases short and J 3 bases short, with 21 bases between. The material sequenced was CD4+ T cells sorted from PBMCs, taken less than 30 months after vaccination. The chain recombines TRBV5-1 with TRBJ2-5; D is tentatively TRBD1 or TRBD2 (5 bases each). The receptor was isolated from a man between 50 and 69 years old who received an inactivated influenza vaccine. This CDR3 is CASTHRPGTQEETQYF. CDR3 nucleotides: TGCGCCAGCACCCACAGGCCCGGGACGCAAGAAGAGACCCAGTACTTC.